This T cell receptor (beta chain) comes out of a study of beta chain features in type 1 diabetes (dated by TCRdb to the late 2010s). Study-wide context: Mean age, gender distribution, total cell number and subset yield did not differ between patients and healthy donors. A total of around 100 million sorted cells were examined across all samples, and RNA yield correlated strongly with the number of cells per subset. In the study, TCRB repertoires of sorted circulating CD4+ T cell subsets from recently diagnosed type 1 diabetes patients were compared with those of matched healthy donors. Regulatory and stem cell-like memory subsets were isolated from only 8 patients and roughly eight healthy donors, whereas naive and central memory subsets came from all 30 or so donors. Overall results and qualifications from the work: Naive, central memory and regulatory TCRB repertoires appeared more similar among patients than among healthy donors. Because cDNA was sequenced instead of genomic DNA, highly expressing activated cells could be over-represented, though the groups showed no difference in activation or CD3 levels. PCR might favor shorter templates, but patient and control samples were amplified and corrected together, so any skew would affect both groups equally. At VDJ recombination sites, type 1 diabetes patients had fewer insertions and more deleted nucleotides, which implies abnormalities in thymic rearrangement. Type 1 diabetes patients showed a moderate but significant shortening of TCRB CDR3 length in all four CD4+ subsets. Only small numbers of individuals were included in the HLA sub-analyses, which left unresolved whether HLA type had any influence on TCRB rearrangement.

All of the isolated RNA was reverse transcribed with the High Capacity cDNA Reverse Transcription Kit, so expressed TCRB transcripts were sequenced. Deep immunoSEQ sequencing was applied to naive, central memory and regulatory T cell samples, giving an average of roughly 3.5 million total reads per sample. After sorted cells were lysed in RLT buffer, RNA was extracted with DNase-treated RNeasy Micro or Mini kits, with the choice depending on cell number. Each cell subset was processed on its own to prevent cross-contamination, while patient and healthy donor samples were processed together. Using the immunoSEQ multiplex PCR, TCRB sequences were amplified from cDNA into 87-bp fragments spanning the CDR3 region. Amplicons were sequenced on the Illumina HiSeq platform. On the authors' methods: Synthetic template baselines were used to correct PCR bias computationally, reads within Hamming distance 2 were collapsed, and singletons that could not be merged were discarded. By aligning reads against IMGT, V, D and J genes, CDR3 length, and insertions or deletions at six rearrangement sites were assigned. Within each subset, clonotype counts were normalized to the number of sorted cells before true diversity and Gini coefficients were calculated with the tcR R package. Repertoire sharing was quantified using the overlap coefficient calculated on TCRB nucleotide sequences. As stored in TCRdb, this immuneACCESS dataset retains in-frame rearrangements with V and J assigned. A fraction of the clones does not appear; measured against another copy, unresolved V genes explain less than half of the discrepancy, and the remainder lacks a known reason. V and J calls and clone size come straight from that table; D and trimming were deduced from the DNA. The sample data list 130,000 to 150,000 clones, and about 8.7% of these were observed just once. Clones ranked in the top ten supply roughly 0.7% of the sample.

A single peripheral blood draw of approximately 120 mL on average was collected from each donor into heparinised tubes. A BD FACSAria II and a panel including CD45RO, CCR7, CD25, CD127, CD95 and CD27 were used to sort naive, central memory, regulatory and stem cell-like memory CD4+ T cells. A purity above 98% was achieved for all sorted populations. PBMCs were separated immediately by Lymphoprep density gradient centrifugation and were stained directly, without being cultured. So that batch effects would be minimized, each experiment stained and sorted samples in pairs, pairing one healthy donor with one patient. Germline trimming amounts to 3 bases on V and 0 bases on J, with 7 as the count of junction bases outside the gene matches. The CDR3 runs 16 amino acids, cysteine and phenylalanine included. The entry retains the CDR3 DNA only, 48 bases that are in frame from base 1. Per the germline V gene (reference sequence), SEHNR is the CDR1 and FQNEAQ is the CDR2.

This clone has more than one count but fewer than ten. The antigen it recognizes is unknown. No qualities accompany the bases; no much larger clone lies one base away. Material for sequencing was central memory CD4+ T cells from blood. The origin of this receptor is a man between 18 and 29 years old in good health. The chain uses TRBV7-9 and TRBJ1-1, and TRBD1 aligns with 7 junction nucleotides. The bases read TGTGCCAGCAGCTTCGGACAGGCCCGTATGAACACTGAAGCTTTCTTT. The resulting protein is CASSFGQARMNTEAFF.